A selection of T cell receptor beta chains follows, all from one sample in a study of CD8+ T cells in alopecia areata. This table comes from immunoSEQ multiplex PCR, and its TCRdb copy is limited to in-frame clones, with some not included. This repertoire shows 200,000 to 250,000 clones, roughly 50% found once; its top ten account for 4% to 6%. Sequencing used CD8+ T cells sorted from blood. These receptors originate from a human donor in good health. Both conserved end residues are part of each CDR3. A D gene is named only where the DNA matches it firmly. The size field is filled for only some rows; it gives once, few, many or a size class.

TRBV27,.,TRBJ1-2,.,CASSLTGPNYGYTF,TGTGCCAGCAGTTTAACAGGGCCTAACTATGGCTACACCTTC
TRBV5-6,.,TRBJ2-5,.,CASSFTLEGYPSETQYF,TGTGCCAGCAGCTTTACGCTGGAAGGCTATCCCTCGGAGACCCAGTACTTC
TRBV29-1,TRBD1,TRBJ1-2,.,CSVDLGTGTSRGYTF,TGCAGCGTTGATCTCGGGACAGGAACTTCAAGGGGCTACACCTTC
TRBV11-2,.,TRBJ1-1,.,CASSLELNTEAFF,TGTGCCAGCAGCTTGGAACTGAACACTGAAGCTTTCTTT
TRBV28,.,TRBJ2-7,.,CASNSGLYEQYF,TGTGCCAGCAATTCAGGGCTCTACGAGCAGTACTTC
TRBV4-1,.,TRBJ2-1,.,CASSQEPQGFSSYNEQFF,TGCGCCAGCAGCCAAGAGCCCCAGGGTTTTAGCTCCTACAATGAGCAGTTCTTC
TRBV2,.,TRBJ2-3,.,CASSAGAGDTQYF,TGTGCCAGCAGTGCTGGGGCCGGAGATACGCAGTATTTT
TRBV2,TRBD1,TRBJ2-7,.,CASSELTGGDSYEQYF,TGTGCCAGCAGTGAACTAACAGGGGGCGACTCCTACGAGCAGTACTTC
TRBV27,.,TRBJ2-7,.,CASSPDTGSYEQYF,TGTGCCAGCAGCCCCGACACAGGGTCCTACGAGCAGTACTTC
TRBV11-2,TRBD1,TRBJ1-6,few,CASSSWRQGNWGRSPLHF,TGTGCCAGCAGCTCCTGGCGACAGGGAAATTGGGGCCGTTCACCCCTCCACTTT
TRBV27,.,TRBJ2-7,.,CASSLYRDTEQYF,TGTGCCAGCAGTTTATACAGGGATACCGAGCAGTACTTC
TRBV13,.,TRBJ1-6,.,CASVSGGSNSPLHF,TGTGCCAGCGTCTCGGGGGGTTCTAATTCACCCCTCCACTTT
TRBV29-1,TRBD1,TRBJ2-7,few,CSVPTGGKNYEQYF,TGCAGCGTTCCTACAGGGGGAAAGAATTACGAGCAGTACTTC
TRBV7-9,.,TRBJ2-1,once,CASSSLNEQFF,TGTGCCAGCAGCTCCCTTAATGAGCAGTTCTTC
TRBV5-1,.,TRBJ1-1,.,CASGEGEYTEAFF,TGCGCCAGCGGGGAGGGGGAATACACTGAAGCTTTCTTT
TRBV29-1,TRBD1,TRBJ2-7,.,CSVSKGDRVYEQYF,TGCAGCGTCTCCAAAGGGGACAGGGTCTACGAGCAGTACTTC
TRBV29-1,.,TRBJ2-5,few,CSVQRETQYF,TGCAGCGTACAGAGAGAGACCCAGTACTTC
TRBV15,.,TRBJ2-7,.,CATSRGTNTYEQYF,TGTGCCACCAGCAGAGGTACAAACACCTACGAGCAGTACTTC
TRBV7-9,TRBD1,TRBJ1-2,.,CASSPWTGDPGYTF,TGTGCCAGCAGCCCTTGGACAGGGGACCCTGGCTACACCTTC
TRBV5-1,TRBD2,TRBJ2-1,.,CASSLTASGGLYNEQFF,TGCGCCAGCAGCTTGACGGCTAGCGGGGGCCTCTACAATGAGCAGTTCTTC
TRBV29-1,.,TRBJ2-7,.,CSVRSRGTHEQYF,TGCAGCGTTCGAAGCAGGGGAACCCACGAGCAGTACTTC
TRBV7-9,.,TRBJ1-1,.,CASTLTDNTEAFF,TGTGCCAGCACTCTAACCGATAACACTGAAGCTTTCTTT
TRBV4-2,.,TRBJ1-6,.,CASSPANNSPLHF,TGTGCCAGCAGCCCGGCGAATAATTCACCCCTCCACTTT
TRBV4-1,TRBD2,TRBJ2-5,.,CASSQGGDQETQYF,TGCGCCAGCAGCCAGGGAGGGGACCAAGAGACCCAGTACTTC
TRBV7-9,.,TRBJ1-1,few,CASSIRTKGAEAFF,TGTGCCAGCAGCATCCGGACGAAGGGGGCTGAAGCTTTCTTT
TRBV11-2,.,TRBJ2-5,.,CASSSLYSSGPEGTQYF,TGTGCCAGCAGCTCCCTTTATTCTTCGGGTCCGGAGGGGACCCAGTACTTC
TRBV6-1,.,TRBJ1-6,.,CASSDLSSSYNSPLHF,TGTGCCAGCAGTGACCTTTCGAGCTCCTATAATTCACCCCTCCACTTT
TRBV27,TRBD1,TRBJ1-1,.,CASSPSWTGATEAFF,TGTGCCAGCAGTCCCTCTTGGACAGGGGCCACTGAAGCTTTCTTT
TRBV6-5,.,TRBJ1-5,.,CASSYSGGNQPQHF,TGTGCCAGCAGTTACTCCGGCGGCAATCAGCCCCAGCATTTT
TRBV7-9,TRBD1,TRBJ1-3,.,CASSSTDRGEDTIYF,TGTGCCAGCAGCTCCACGGACAGGGGCGAGGACACCATATATTTT